This T cell receptor (beta chain) was found in a study of control samples from healthy donors and cancer patients. The repertoire was sequenced with immunoSEQ multiplex PCR; TCRdb's copy has only in-frame clones and lacks some. The sample lists over 50,000 clones, roughly 86% occurring once. Trimming took off 5 bases at V and 6 bases at J, with 13 bases between the two ends. This CDR3 region has 13 residues. Germline V gene lookup returns CDR1 KGHDR and CDR2 SFDVKD. The rearrangement joins TRBV24-1 to TRBJ2-7; D possibly corresponds to TRBD2 (6 bases). The TCR sequence derives from a man aged 50 to 59 in good health. The source material was blood. CDR3 loop: CATSVGGYGEQYF. CDR3 nucleotides: TGTGCCACCAGTGTGGGGGGTTATGGCGAGCAGTACTTC.